The 3 T cell receptor beta chains below were found in one sample sequenced in a study of T cell responses to AZD1222 COVID-19 vaccine. The data were produced by immunoSEQ multiplex PCR, yet TCRdb's version contains in-frame clones alone and is incomplete. In the table there are more than 85,000 clones, around 89% of which are singletons. The input for sequencing was peripheral blood, taken on day 0 of AZD1222 vaccination. The receptors shown here come from an adult in good health.

As concerns this clone: One junction end disagrees with the germline gene, perhaps due to a read error. The J gene is TRBJ2-7, the V gene TRBV7-7; D unresolved. This CDR3 region has 16 residues. CDR1 and CDR2 from the germline V gene are SSHAT and FNYEAQ (reference sequence). As DNA, the CDR3 is TGTGCTAGCAGCTTATGTGCTCGGACGGTGCTCTACGAGCAGTACTTC. The encoded protein is CASSLCARTVLYEQYF.

The V gene is TRBV28, the J gene TRBJ1-1, with unresolved D. CDR3 size: 13 residues. CDR1 and CDR2 (germline): MDHEN, SYDVKM. V lost 3 bases and J 1 base, leaving 6 bases between the germline ends. The CDR3 bases are TGTGCCAGCAGTTTCCTTGAGAACACTGAAGCTTTCTTT. Its translation is CASSFLENTEAFF.

The chain joins TRBV6-2 or TRBV6-3 to TRBJ2-1, with 10 bases that match TRBD2. This CDR3 comprises 15 residues. Trimming cost V 4 bases and J 7 bases; bases outside gene matches: 7. Germline V gene lookup returns CDR1 MNHEY and CDR2 SVGEGT. CDR3 bases: TGTGCCAGCAGTTCTAGCGGGGGAGGGGTGAATGAGCAGTTCTTC. It encodes CASSSSGGGVNEQFF.